This TCR beta chain was captured by sequencing in a study of blood T cells in healthy people across ages. The CDR3 loop spans 14 amino acids. CDR1 is SEHNR and CDR2 is FQNEAQ in the germline V gene (reference sequence). Trimming took 1 base from V and 8 from J, leaving 14 bases between them. Next came a second PCR, run for about 7 to 12 cycles, which used a sample-barcoded 5' primer along with a J-beta primer mix. From the 5' RACE reads, TCRdb called clonotypes with MiXCR, one entry per CDR3 protein. The profile shows some 320,000 distinct CDR3 sequences, 25% to 30% of them singletons. V is TRBV7-9 and J is TRBJ1-2, with a weak D call TRBD1 (5 bases). The receptor was derived from a woman in her 70s in good health. Source material: blood. The CDR3 DNA sequence: TGTGCCAGCAGCTTAGTGCTAAGGGGTCGCGGCTACACCTTC. It yields the protein CASSLVLRGRGYTF.